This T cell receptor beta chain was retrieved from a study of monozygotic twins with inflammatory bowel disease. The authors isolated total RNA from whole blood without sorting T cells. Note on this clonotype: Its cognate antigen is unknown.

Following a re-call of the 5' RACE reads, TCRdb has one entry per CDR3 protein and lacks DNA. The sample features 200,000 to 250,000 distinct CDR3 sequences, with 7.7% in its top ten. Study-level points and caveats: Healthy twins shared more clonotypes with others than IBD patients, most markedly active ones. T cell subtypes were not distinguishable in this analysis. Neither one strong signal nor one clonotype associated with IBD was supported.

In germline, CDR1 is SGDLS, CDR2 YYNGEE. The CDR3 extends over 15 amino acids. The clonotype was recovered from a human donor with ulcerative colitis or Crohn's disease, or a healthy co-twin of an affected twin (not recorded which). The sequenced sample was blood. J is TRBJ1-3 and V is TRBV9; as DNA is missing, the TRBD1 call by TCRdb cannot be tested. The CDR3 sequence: CASSVGTGTGNTIYF.